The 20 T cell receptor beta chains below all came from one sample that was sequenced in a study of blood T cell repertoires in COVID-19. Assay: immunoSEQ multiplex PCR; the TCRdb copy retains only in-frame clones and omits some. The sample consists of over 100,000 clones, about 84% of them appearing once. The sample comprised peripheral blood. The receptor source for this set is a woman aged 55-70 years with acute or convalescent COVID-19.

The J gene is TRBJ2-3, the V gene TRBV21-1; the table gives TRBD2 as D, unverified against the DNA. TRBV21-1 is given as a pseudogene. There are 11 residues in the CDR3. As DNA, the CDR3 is TGTGCCAGCAGCAACCGGGATACGCAGTATTTT. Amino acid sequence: CASSNRDTQYF.

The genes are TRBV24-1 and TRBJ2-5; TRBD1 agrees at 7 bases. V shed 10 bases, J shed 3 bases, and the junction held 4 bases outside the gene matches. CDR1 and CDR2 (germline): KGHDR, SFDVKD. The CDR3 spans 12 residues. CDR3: CATTGTEETQYF. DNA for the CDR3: TGTGCCACTACCGGGACAGAAGAGACCCAGTACTTC.

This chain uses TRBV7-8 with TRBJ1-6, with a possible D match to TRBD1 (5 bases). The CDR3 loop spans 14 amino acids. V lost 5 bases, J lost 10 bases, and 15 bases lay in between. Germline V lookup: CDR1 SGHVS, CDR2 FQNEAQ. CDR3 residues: CASSTGLNESPLHF. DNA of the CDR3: TGTGCCAGCAGCACGGGACTAAATGAGTCACCCCTCCACTTT.

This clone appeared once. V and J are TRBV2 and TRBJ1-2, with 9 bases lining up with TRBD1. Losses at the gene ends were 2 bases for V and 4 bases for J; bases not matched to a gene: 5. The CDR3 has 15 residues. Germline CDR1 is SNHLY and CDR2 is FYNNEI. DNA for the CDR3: TGTGCCAGCAGTGAATGGGGACAGGGAGTCTATGGCTACACCTTC. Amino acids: CASSEWGQGVYGYTF.

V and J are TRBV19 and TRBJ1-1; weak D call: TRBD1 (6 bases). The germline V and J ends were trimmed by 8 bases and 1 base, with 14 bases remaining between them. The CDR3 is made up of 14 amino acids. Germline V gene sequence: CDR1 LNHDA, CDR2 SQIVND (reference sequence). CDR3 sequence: CASFMGGANTEAFF. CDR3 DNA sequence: TGTGCCAGTTTTATGGGGGGGGCGAACACTGAAGCTTTCTTT.

DNA of the CDR3: TGTGCCAGCACCCCAGATGGGGCCCGAGACTATGGCTACACCTTC. Its protein is CASTPDGARDYGYTF. This chain links TRBV3-1 (or the pseudogene TRBV3-2) with TRBJ1-2; a weak D match, TRBD1 (5 bases). Germline V gives CDR1 LGHDT, CDR2 YNNKEL (reference sequence). The V gene lost 7 bases and the J gene lost 3 bases, with 18 bases spanning the gap. The CDR3 sequence is 15 residues long.

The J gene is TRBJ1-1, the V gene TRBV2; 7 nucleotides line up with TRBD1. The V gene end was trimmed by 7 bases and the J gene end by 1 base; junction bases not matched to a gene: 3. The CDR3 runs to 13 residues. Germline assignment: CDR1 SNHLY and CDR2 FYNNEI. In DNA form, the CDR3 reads TGTGCCAGCAACGGACAGGCGAACACTGAAGCTTTCTTT. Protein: CASNGQANTEAFF.

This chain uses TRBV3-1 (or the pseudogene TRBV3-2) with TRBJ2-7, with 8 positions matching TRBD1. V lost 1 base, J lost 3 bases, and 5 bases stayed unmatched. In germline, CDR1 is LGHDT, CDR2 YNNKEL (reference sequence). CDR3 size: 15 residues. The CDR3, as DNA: TGTGCCAGCAGCCAAGCCCCCGGACAGGGCTACGAGCAGTACTTC. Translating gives CASSQAPGQGYEQYF.

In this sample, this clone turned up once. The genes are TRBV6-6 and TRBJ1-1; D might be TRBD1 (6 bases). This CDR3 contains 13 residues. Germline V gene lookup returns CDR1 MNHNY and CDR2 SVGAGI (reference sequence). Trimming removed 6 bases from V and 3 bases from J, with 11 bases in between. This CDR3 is CASSGGGYTEAFF. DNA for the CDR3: TGTGCCAGCAGCGGCGGGGGCTACACTGAAGCTTTCTTT.

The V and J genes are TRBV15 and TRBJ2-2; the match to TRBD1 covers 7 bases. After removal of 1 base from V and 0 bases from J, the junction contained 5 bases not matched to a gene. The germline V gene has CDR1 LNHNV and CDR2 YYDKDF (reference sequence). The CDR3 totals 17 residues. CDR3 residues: CATSRAPGGSNTGELFF. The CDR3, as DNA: TGTGCCACCAGCAGAGCCCCAGGGGGATCGAACACCGGGGAGCTGTTTTTT.

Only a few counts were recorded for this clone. The CDR3 sequence: CASSGVTGGFGYTF. The CDR3 DNA reads as TGTGCCAGCAGTGGGGTGACAGGGGGCTTTGGCTACACCTTC. The chain is built from TRBV27 and TRBJ1-2, with 10 bases matching TRBD1. Germline CDR1 and CDR2: MNHEY and SMNVEV (reference sequence). Unmatched junction bases numbered 7, after V lost 5 bases and J lost 7 bases. The CDR3 loop spans 14 amino acids.

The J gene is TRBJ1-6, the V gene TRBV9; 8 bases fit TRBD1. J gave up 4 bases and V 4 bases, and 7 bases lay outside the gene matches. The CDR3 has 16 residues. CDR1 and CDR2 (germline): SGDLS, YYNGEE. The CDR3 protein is CASSPQGTGYNSPLHF. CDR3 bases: TGTGCCAGCAGCCCACAGGGGACAGGATATAATTCACCCCTCCACTTT.

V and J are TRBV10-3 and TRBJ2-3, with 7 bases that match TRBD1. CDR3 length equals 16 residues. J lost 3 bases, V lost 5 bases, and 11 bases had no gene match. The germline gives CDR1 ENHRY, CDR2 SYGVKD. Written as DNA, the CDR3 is TGTGCCATCAGTCAGACCCAGGGGGTGAGAACAGATACGCAGTATTTT. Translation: CAISQTQGVRTDTQYF.

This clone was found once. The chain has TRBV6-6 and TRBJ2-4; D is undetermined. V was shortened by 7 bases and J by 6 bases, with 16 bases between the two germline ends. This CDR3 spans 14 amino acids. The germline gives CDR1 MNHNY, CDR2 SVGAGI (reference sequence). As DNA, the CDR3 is TGTGCCAGCATGGGCTTCGACAAAGTAAACATTCAGTACTTC. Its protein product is CASMGFDKVNIQYF.

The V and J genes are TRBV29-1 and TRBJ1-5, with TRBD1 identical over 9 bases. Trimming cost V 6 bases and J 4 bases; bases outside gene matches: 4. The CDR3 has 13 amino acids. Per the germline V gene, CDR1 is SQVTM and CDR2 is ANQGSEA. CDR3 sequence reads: CSVQGQGNQPQHF. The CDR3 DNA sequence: TGCAGCGTCCAGGGACAGGGAAATCAGCCCCAGCATTTT.

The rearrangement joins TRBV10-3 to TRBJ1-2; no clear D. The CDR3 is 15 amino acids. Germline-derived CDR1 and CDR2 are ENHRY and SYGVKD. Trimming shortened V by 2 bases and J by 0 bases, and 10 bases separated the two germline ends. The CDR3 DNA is TGTGCCATCAGTGAGGGGCCTCTTGCTAACTATGGCTACACCTTC. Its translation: CAISEGPLANYGYTF.

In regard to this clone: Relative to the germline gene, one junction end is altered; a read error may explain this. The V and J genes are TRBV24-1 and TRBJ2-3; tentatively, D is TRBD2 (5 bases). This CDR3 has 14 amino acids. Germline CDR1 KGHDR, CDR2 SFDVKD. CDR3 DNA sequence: TGTGCCACCGGTGACCCCACGGGGACAGATACGCAGTATTTT. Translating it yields CATGDPTGTDTQYF.

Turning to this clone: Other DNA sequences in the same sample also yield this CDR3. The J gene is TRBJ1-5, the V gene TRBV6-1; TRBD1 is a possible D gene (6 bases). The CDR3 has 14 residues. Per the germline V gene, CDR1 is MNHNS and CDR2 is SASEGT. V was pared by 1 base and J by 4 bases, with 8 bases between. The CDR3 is CASSEGQANQPQHF. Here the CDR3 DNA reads TGTGCCAGCAGTGAAGGACAGGCAAATCAGCCCCAGCATTTT.

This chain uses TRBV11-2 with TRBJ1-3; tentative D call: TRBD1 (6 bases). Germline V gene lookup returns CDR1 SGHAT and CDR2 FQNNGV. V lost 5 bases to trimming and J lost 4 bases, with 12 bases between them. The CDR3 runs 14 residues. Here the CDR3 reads CASSQGTFGNTIYF. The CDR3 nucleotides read TGTGCCAGCAGCCAAGGGACATTCGGAAACACCATATATTTT. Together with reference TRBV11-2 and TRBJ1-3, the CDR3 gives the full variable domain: EAGVAQSPRYKIIEKRQSVAFWCNPISGHATLYWYQQILGQGPKLLIQFQNNGVVDDSQLPKDRFSAERLKGVDSTLKIQPAKLEDSAVYLCASSQGTFGNTIYFGEGSWLTVV.

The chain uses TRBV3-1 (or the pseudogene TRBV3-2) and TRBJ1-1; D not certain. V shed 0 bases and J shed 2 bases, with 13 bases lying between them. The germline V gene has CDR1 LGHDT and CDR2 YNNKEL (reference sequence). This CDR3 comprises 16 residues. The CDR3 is CASSQDRSSLNTEAFF. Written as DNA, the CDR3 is TGTGCCAGCAGCCAAGATCGTAGCTCACTAAACACTGAAGCTTTCTTT.